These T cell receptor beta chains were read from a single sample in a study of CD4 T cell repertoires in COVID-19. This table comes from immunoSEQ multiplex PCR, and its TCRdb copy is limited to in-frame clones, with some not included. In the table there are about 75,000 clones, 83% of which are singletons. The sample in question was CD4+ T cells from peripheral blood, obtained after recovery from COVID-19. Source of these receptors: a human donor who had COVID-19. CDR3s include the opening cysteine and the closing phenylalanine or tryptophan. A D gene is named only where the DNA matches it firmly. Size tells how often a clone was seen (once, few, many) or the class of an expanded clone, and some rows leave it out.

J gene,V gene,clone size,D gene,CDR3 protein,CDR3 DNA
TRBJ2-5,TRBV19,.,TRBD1,CASSRDRVVGETQYF,TGTGCCAGTAGTAGGGACAGGGTCGTTGGAGAGACCCAGTACTTC
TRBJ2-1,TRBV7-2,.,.,CASSHPGAEQFF,TGTGCCAGCAGCCACCCCGGGGCTGAGCAGTTCTTC
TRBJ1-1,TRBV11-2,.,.,CASSLVQEEAFF,TGTGCCAGCAGCTTAGTCCAGGAGGAAGCTTTCTTT
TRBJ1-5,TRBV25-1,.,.,CASSELSDRRRQPQHF,TGTGCCAGCAGTGAATTAAGTGACAGGAGAAGACAGCCCCAGCATTTT
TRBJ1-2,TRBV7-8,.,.,CASSLRGREGYTF,TGTGCCAGCAGCTTACGAGGCCGGGAGGGCTACACCTTC
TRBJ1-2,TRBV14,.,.,CASSPRAANYGYTF,TGTGCCAGCAGCCCCAGGGCCGCTAACTATGGCTACACCTTC
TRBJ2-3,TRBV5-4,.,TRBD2,CASSQLAGGNSDTQYF,TGTGCCAGCAGCCAACTAGCGGGAGGAAATTCAGATACGCAGTATTTT
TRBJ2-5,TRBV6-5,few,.,CASSYSFPPEGETQYF,TGTGCCAGCAGTTACTCGTTCCCCCCCGAGGGGGAGACCCAGTACTTC
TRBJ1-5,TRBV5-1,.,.,CASSSQGGNQPQHF,TGCGCCAGCAGCTCTCAGGGAGGCAATCAGCCCCAGCATTTT
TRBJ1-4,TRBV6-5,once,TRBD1,CASSRDRGEQEKLFF,TGTGCCAGCAGTCGAGACAGGGGGGAGCAGGAAAAACTGTTTTTT
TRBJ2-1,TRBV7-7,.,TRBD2,CASSLGLAGGDEQFF,TGTGCCAGCAGCTTAGGGCTAGCGGGCGGGGATGAGCAGTTCTTC
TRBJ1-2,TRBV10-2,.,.,CASSVPGTTTLYGYTF,TGCGCCAGCAGTGTGCCCGGGACAACAACACTCTATGGCTACACCTTC
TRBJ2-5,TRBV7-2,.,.,CASSSVGETQYF,TGTGCCAGCAGCTCAGTCGGTGAGACCCAGTACTTC
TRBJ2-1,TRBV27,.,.,CASSARYNEQFF,TGTGCCAGCAGTGCCCGATACAATGAGCAGTTCTTC
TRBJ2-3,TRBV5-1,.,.,CASSLGYQGTGTDTQYF,TGCGCCAGCAGCTTGGGATATCAGGGGACGGGAACAGATACGCAGTATTTT
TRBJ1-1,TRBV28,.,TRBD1,CASSLYRQGGTEAFF,TGTGCCAGCAGTTTATACCGACAGGGGGGCACTGAAGCTTTCTTT
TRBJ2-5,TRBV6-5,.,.,CASSLTRKETQYF,TGTGCCAGCAGTTTGACTCGAAAAGAGACCCAGTACTTC
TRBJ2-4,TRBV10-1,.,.,CASKGVTKNIQYF,TGCGCCAGCAAAGGCGTAACCAAAAACATTCAGTACTTC
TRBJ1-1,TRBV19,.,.,CASSISSAEAFF,TGTGCCAGTAGTATTTCCTCTGCTGAAGCTTTCTTT
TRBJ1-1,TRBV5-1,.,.,CASSLGTLNTEAFF,TGCGCCAGCAGCTTAGGCACACTGAACACTGAAGCTTTCTTT
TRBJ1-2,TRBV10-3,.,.,CAISEDSYGYTF,TGTGCCATCAGTGAGGACAGCTATGGCTACACCTTC
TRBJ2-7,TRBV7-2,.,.,CASSLRQGMGEQYF,TGTGCCAGCAGCTTAAGGCAAGGGATGGGCGAGCAGTACTTC
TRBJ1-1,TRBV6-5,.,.,CASSQSVQATTEAFF,TGTGCCAGCAGTCAGAGCGTCCAGGCGACTACTGAAGCTTTCTTT
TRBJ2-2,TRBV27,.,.,CASSPPVGWQNTGELFF,TGTGCCAGCAGCCCCCCCGTTGGGTGGCAGAACACCGGGGAGCTGTTTTTT
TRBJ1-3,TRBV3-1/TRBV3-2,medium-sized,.,CASSQEGRPPGNTIYF,TGTGCCAGCAGCCAAGAGGGACGGCCGCCTGGAAACACCATATATTTT
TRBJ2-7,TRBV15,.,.,CATSRDLLGSSYEQYF,TGTGCCACCAGCAGAGATCTGTTGGGCAGCTCCTACGAGCAGTACTTC
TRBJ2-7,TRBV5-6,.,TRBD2,CASSWWTSGINEQYF,TGTGCCAGCAGCTGGTGGACTAGCGGGATCAACGAGCAGTACTTC
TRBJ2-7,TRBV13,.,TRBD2,CASSLGLAGGRDLFGEQYF,TGTGCCAGCAGCTTAGGACTAGCGGGGGGACGGGACCTTTTTGGGGAGCAGTACTTC
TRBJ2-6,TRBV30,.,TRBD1,CAWSADRGPGGANVLTF,TGTGCCTGGAGCGCTGACAGGGGACCTGGAGGGGCCAACGTCCTGACTTTC
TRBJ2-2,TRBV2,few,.,CASSENHLVNTGELFF,TGTGCCAGCAGTGAGAATCATCTAGTCAACACCGGGGAGCTGTTTTTT
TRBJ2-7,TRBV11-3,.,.,CASSGSYEQYF,TGTGCCAGCAGCGGATCCTACGAGCAGTACTTC
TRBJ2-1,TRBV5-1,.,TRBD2,CASSGGTSGGFYAYNEQFF,TGCGCCAGCAGCGGTGGGACTAGCGGGGGGTTCTACGCCTACAATGAGCAGTTCTTC
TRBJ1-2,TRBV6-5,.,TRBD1,CASSYQGADYGYTF,TGTGCCAGCAGTTACCAGGGGGCGGACTATGGCTACACCTTC
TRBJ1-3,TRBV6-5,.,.,CASSYSGSSGNTIYF,TGTGCCAGCAGTTACTCAGGGAGCTCTGGAAACACCATATATTTT
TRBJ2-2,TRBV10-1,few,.,CASSGDRNAGELFF,TGCGCCAGCAGCGGCGACCGAAACGCCGGGGAGCTGTTTTTT
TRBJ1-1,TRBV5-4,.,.,CASSSSGPYTEAFF,TGTGCCAGCAGCTCTTCGGGTCCGTACACTGAAGCTTTCTTT
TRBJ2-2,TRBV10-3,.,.,CAISESQGEGTGELFF,TGTGCCATCAGTGAGTCGCAGGGCGAGGGCACCGGGGAGCTGTTTTTT
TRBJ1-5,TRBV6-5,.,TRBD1,CASSYNGRGDQPQHF,TGTGCCAGCAGTTACAATGGCAGGGGGGACCAGCCCCAGCATTTT
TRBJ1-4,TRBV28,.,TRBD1,CASSLSGQGAREKLFF,TGTGCCAGCAGCTTATCCGGACAGGGGGCTAGAGAAAAACTGTTTTTT
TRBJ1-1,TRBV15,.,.,CATSRQDSRTEAFF,TGTGCCACCAGCAGGCAGGACAGTCGGACTGAAGCTTTCTTT
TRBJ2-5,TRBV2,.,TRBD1,CASSSWDRLETQYF,TGTGCCAGCAGTTCTTGGGACAGACTAGAGACCCAGTACTTC
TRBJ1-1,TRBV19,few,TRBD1,CASLNRGRGTEAFF,TGTGCCAGTTTGAACAGGGGGCGAGGCACTGAAGCTTTCTTT
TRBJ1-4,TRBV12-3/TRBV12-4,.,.,CASSLAYEKLFF,TGTGCCAGCAGTTTAGCCTATGAAAAACTGTTTTTT
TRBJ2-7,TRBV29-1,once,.,CSVVGGGVAEQYF,TGCAGCGTTGTTGGCGGTGGGGTGGCCGAGCAGTACTTC
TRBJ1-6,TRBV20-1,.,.,CSASARSLGSPLHF,TGCAGTGCTAGTGCCAGGTCGTTGGGTTCACCCCTCCACTTT
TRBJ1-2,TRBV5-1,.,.,CASSLALGTSYGYTF,TGCGCCAGCAGCTTGGCCCTCGGGACAAGCTATGGCTACACCTTC